This is a list of T cell receptor beta chains from one sample in a study of blood T cell repertoires in COVID-19. Clones were read by immunoSEQ multiplex PCR, and TCRdb kept only the in-frame ones, dropping some. Altogether about 240,000 clones are present, approximately 83% being singletons, with the ten largest covering 2.5% to 3.5%. Sequenced input: PBMCs or T cells enriched from blood (not recorded which). All receptors derive from a woman between 40 and 55 years old with acute COVID-19. CDR3s include the opening cysteine and the closing phenylalanine or tryptophan. The order of the fields is D gene, clone size, V gene, J gene, CDR3 length, CDR3 protein, CDR3 DNA. D genes are given only for firm matches. Clone size appears in some rows only: once, few, many, or a class for an expanded clone.

TRBD2	.	TRBV7-9	TRBJ2-7	15	CASSSIAGGTYEQYF	TGTGCCAGCAGCTCGATAGCGGGAGGCACCTACGAGCAGTACTTC
.	.	TRBV2	TRBJ2-1	15	CASSEGLGVYNEQFF	TGTGCCAGCAGTGAAGGTCTAGGTGTCTACAATGAGCAGTTCTTC
.	.	TRBV27	TRBJ2-7	16	CASSLKLPGSSYEQYF	TGTGCCAGCAGTTTAAAATTGCCCGGTAGCTCCTACGAGCAGTACTTC
.	.	TRBV13	TRBJ1-3	14	CASRYSSSGNTIYF	TGTGCCAGCAGGTATTCGAGTTCTGGAAACACCATATATTTT
TRBD2	.	TRBV7-9	TRBJ2-7	15	CASSPSGLAGGEQYF	TGTGCCAGCAGCCCCTCGGGACTAGCGGGAGGCGAGCAGTACTTC
TRBD2	.	TRBV6-2/TRBV6-3	TRBJ2-2	15	CASSRTSGMFRELFF	TGTGCCAGCAGTCGGACTAGCGGGATGTTTCGGGAGCTGTTTTTT
.	.	TRBV7-9	TRBJ2-1	13	CASSLELLTEQFF	TGTGCCAGCAGCTTAGAGTTACTGACAGAGCAGTTCTTC
.	.	TRBV2	TRBJ1-5	15	CASSERHGGNQPQHF	TGTGCCAGCAGTGAACGGCACGGGGGGAATCAGCCCCAGCATTTT
.	.	TRBV11-2	TRBJ2-7	15	CASRNPLRVGYEQYF	TGTGCCAGCAGAAACCCGTTGAGGGTGGGCTACGAGCAGTACTTC
TRBD2	.	TRBV10-1	TRBJ2-1	16	CASSGSRTSDWVEQFF	TGCGCCAGCAGTGGATCCCGGACTAGCGATTGGGTTGAGCAGTTCTTC
TRBD2	.	TRBV7-9	TRBJ2-5	13	CASSLPGGETQYF	TGTGCCAGCAGCTTACCGGGAGGAGAGACCCAGTACTTC
.	.	TRBV2	TRBJ1-1	14	CASSESRGGTEAFF	TGTGCCAGCAGTGAAAGCAGGGGAGGGACTGAAGCTTTCTTT
TRBD2	.	TRBV3-1/TRBV3-2	TRBJ2-3	18	CASSPGTSGRAGTDTQYF	TGTGCCAGCAGCCCCGGGACTAGCGGGAGGGCGGGCACAGATACGCAGTATTTT
.	.	TRBV12-3/TRBV12-4	TRBJ1-2	13	CASSWGTSNGYTF	TGTGCCAGCAGTTGGGGGACAAGTAATGGCTACACCTTC
TRBD1	.	TRBV18	TRBJ2-3	13	CASSGTGMDTQYF	TGTGCCAGCTCAGGGACAGGGATGGATACGCAGTATTTT
.	.	TRBV4-2	TRBJ1-1	10	CASSQEVFTF	TGTGCCAGCAGCCAAGAGGTCTTCACTTTT
.	.	TRBV7-3	TRBJ1-6	14	CASSLGESNSPLHF	TGTGCCAGCAGCTTAGGGGAGAGCAATTCACCCCTCCACTTT
TRBD1	.	TRBV9	TRBJ1-1	16	CASSIRDSALNTEAFF	TGTGCCAGCAGCATAAGGGACAGCGCCTTGAACACTGAAGCTTTCTTT
TRBD1	once	TRBV6-5	TRBJ1-3	15	CASTFRDSSGNTIYF	TGTGCCAGCACATTCCGGGACAGCTCTGGAAACACCATATATTTT
TRBD2	.	TRBV4-1	TRBJ2-1	19	CASSQDAGDSHPAYNEQFF	TGCGCCAGCAGCCAAGATGCGGGAGACTCCCACCCGGCCTACAATGAGCAGTTCTTC
TRBD2	.	TRBV20-1	TRBJ2-7	16	CSASGLAGGSQSEQYF	TGCAGTGCTAGTGGTCTAGCGGGAGGATCTCAGTCCGAGCAGTACTTC
.	.	TRBV3-1/TRBV3-2	TRBJ2-1	12	CASSPSRQEQFF	TGTGCCAGCAGCCCCTCCCGACAGGAGCAGTTCTTC
.	.	TRBV13	TRBJ2-7	13	CASSRGTPYEQYF	TGTGCCAGCAGCCGCGGCACTCCCTACGAGCAGTACTTC
TRBD2	.	TRBV4-2	TRBJ2-5	15	CASSQTGGGQETQYF	TGTGCCAGCAGCCAAACCGGCGGGGGACAAGAGACCCAGTACTTC
TRBD1	once	TRBV29-1	TRBJ2-1	13	CSVHGQGLNEQFF	TGCAGCGTTCATGGACAGGGGCTCAATGAGCAGTTCTTC
.	.	TRBV2	TRBJ2-3	11	CASSVSDTQYF	TGTGCCAGCAGTGTATCAGATACGCAGTATTTT
TRBD1	.	TRBV19	TRBJ1-1	15	CASRPPGGANTEAFF	TGTGCCAGTAGGCCTCCAGGGGGCGCGAACACTGAAGCTTTCTTT
TRBD1	.	TRBV5-1	TRBJ2-1	16	CASRTAGTGGYNEQFF	TGCGCCAGCAGAACGGCCGGGACAGGGGGCTACAATGAGCAGTTCTTC
TRBD1	.	TRBV5-1	TRBJ2-5	14	CASSANTGEETQYF	TGCGCCAGCAGCGCTAATACAGGGGAAGAGACCCAGTACTTC
.	few	TRBV16	TRBJ1-5	14	CASSQPDGDQPQHF	TGTGCCAGCAGCCAACCCGACGGAGATCAGCCCCAGCATTTT
TRBD1	.	TRBV28	TRBJ1-2	14	CASSLQGAYYGYTF	TGTGCCAGCAGTTTACAGGGGGCCTACTATGGCTACACCTTC
.	.	TRBV3-1/TRBV3-2	TRBJ1-5	13	CASSPRGFQPQHF	TGTGCCAGCAGCCCTCGAGGGTTCCAGCCCCAGCATTTT
TRBD1	.	TRBV3-1/TRBV3-2	TRBJ1-4	16	CASSHRATGASEKLFF	TGTGCCAGCAGCCACCGCGCGACAGGGGCGAGTGAAAAACTGTTTTTT
TRBD2	.	TRBV6-5	TRBJ2-7	14	CASDQREFAYEQYF	TGTGCCAGCGATCAGCGGGAGTTCGCCTACGAGCAGTACTTC
TRBD1	.	TRBV2	TRBJ1-2	15	CASSEFKQGMNGYTF	TGTGCCAGCAGTGAGTTCAAACAGGGGATGAATGGCTACACCTTC
TRBD2	.	TRBV10-2	TRBJ2-1	18	CASSAPGLAGGGYNEQFF	TGCGCCAGCAGTGCCCCGGGACTAGCGGGAGGAGGTTACAATGAGCAGTTCTTC
.	once	TRBV6-1	TRBJ1-1	14	CASSEAGRNTEAFF	TGTGCCAGCAGTGAAGCGGGCAGGAACACTGAAGCTTTCTTT
.	.	TRBV29-1	TRBJ2-1	12	CSVDSAYNEQFF	TGCAGCGTTGATAGCGCCTACAATGAGCAGTTCTTC
.	.	TRBV4-1	TRBJ2-7	17	CASSHPTTGQNSYEQYF	TGCGCCAGCAGCCACCCCACAACCGGACAGAACTCCTACGAGCAGTACTTC
TRBD1	.	TRBV3-1/TRBV3-2	TRBJ1-6	17	CASSQDFTGVASSPLHF	TGTGCCAGCAGCCAAGATTTTACAGGGGTTGCTAGTTCACCCCTCCACTTT
TRBD2	.	TRBV9	TRBJ2-1	16	CASSPDGTSGLNEQFF	TGTGCCAGCAGCCCTGACGGGACTAGCGGGCTCAATGAGCAGTTCTTC
.	.	TRBV2	TRBJ1-1	12	CASGRVVTEAFF	TGTGCCAGCGGCAGGGTCGTCACTGAAGCTTTCTTT
.	.	TRBV5-1	TRBJ1-2	13	CASSQTTNYGYTF	TGCGCCAGCAGCCAGACAACTAACTATGGCTACACCTTC
.	.	TRBV5-4	TRBJ2-5	13	CASSPGQIETQYF	TGTGCCAGCAGCCCCGGACAGATAGAGACCCAGTACTTC
TRBD2	.	TRBV29-1	TRBJ2-1	13	CSVGLAGNNEQFF	TGCAGCGTTGGACTAGCGGGAAACAATGAGCAGTTCTTC
TRBD2	.	TRBV28	TRBJ2-7	16	CASTEGGGGRSYEQYF	TGTGCCAGCACCGAAGGGGGTGGCGGGAGGTCCTACGAGCAGTACTTC
TRBD1	.	TRBV27	TRBJ1-4	15	CASSPGDSLNEKLFF	TGTGCCAGCAGCCCGGGGGACAGCCTGAATGAAAAACTGTTTTTT
.	few	TRBV24-1	TRBJ2-1	14	CATSDPGRGKEQFF	TGTGCCACCAGTGACCCGGGGCGGGGAAAAGAGCAGTTCTTC
TRBD2	.	TRBV11-2	TRBJ2-2	14	CASSFGGGLGELFF	TGTGCCAGCAGCTTTGGCGGGGGTCTGGGGGAGCTGTTTTTT
TRBD2	.	TRBV5-4	TRBJ2-5	17	CASSSGRRLASGETQYF	TGTGCCAGCAGCTCCGGAAGAAGACTAGCGAGCGGGGAGACCCAGTACTTC